The entry that follows covers one TCR beta chain sequence. The antigen is not known. Assay used: immunoSEQ multiplex PCR; TCRdb lists only in-frame clones, some missing. The profile shows 35,000 to 40,000 clones, 85% to 90% of them singletons. These data belong to a study of OX40 agonist ivuxolimab in advanced cancers. Study as a whole: Across the patients, intravenous ivuxolimab was delivered every 2 weeks at 0.01 to 10 mg/kg. A history of anti-PD-1, anti-PD-L1 or anti-CTLA-4 therapy was acceptable, and roughly 40% had some. Study-level findings and limits: At 0.1 to 3.0 mg/kg and by week 6, CD4+ and CD8+ T cells in the blood had expanded clonally.

The CDR3 is 15 amino acids. CDR1 and CDR2 from the germline V gene are MNHNS and SASEGT. V lost 4 bases to trimming and J lost 6 bases, with 15 bases between them. The TCR originated in an adult with an advanced solid tumor such as melanoma, head and neck, liver or kidney cancer. The specimen comprised CD4+ or CD8+ T cells sorted from blood, sampled in a trial of the OX40 agonist ivuxolimab. V usage is TRBV6-1 and J usage is TRBJ1-4; tentatively, D is TRBD1 (6 bases). For the CDR3, the DNA is TGTGCCAGCAGTGGGTGGGTACAGGGATATGAAAAACTGTTTTTT. It yields the protein CASSGWVQGYEKLFF.